Shown below are 4 T cell receptor beta chains from a single sample sequenced in a study of response to subunit inactivated influenza vaccine. TCRdb analysed the RT-PCR reads with MiXCR anew, one entry per CDR3 protein. The sample carries around 520,000 distinct CDR3 sequences, over 9.5% recorded once. This sample comprised PBMCs from blood, obtained on the day of vaccination. The receptors were sampled from a man aged 50 or older who received an inactivated influenza vaccine.

This clonotype has just a few counts. This chain links TRBV3-1 with TRBJ2-1; 7 bases agree with TRBD2. The junction had 7 bases not matched to a gene; V was cut back by 3 bases and J by 5 bases. The CDR3 runs 15 residues. Germline V lookup: CDR1 LGHDT, CDR2 YNNKEL (reference sequence). In nucleotides, the CDR3 is TGTGCCAGCAGCCAGGTCACTAGCGCGAACAATGAGCAGTTCTTC. This translates into CASSQVTSANNEQFF.

This clonotype was seen many times. The rearrangement uses TRBV27 and TRBJ2-1; D possibly corresponds to TRBD2 (6 bases). CDR1 is MNHEY and CDR2 is SMNVEV in the germline V gene (reference sequence). Trimming shortened V by 7 bases and J by 7 bases, and 14 bases separated the two germline ends. The CDR3 loop spans 13 amino acids. The CDR3 bases are TGTGCCAGCAAGAGTGTGGAGGGGAATGAGCAGTTCTTC. The encoded protein is CASKSVEGNEQFF.

This chain connects TRBV3-1 to TRBJ2-7; 10 nucleotides align to TRBD2. The CDR3 is 15 amino acids. J lost 2 bases, V lost 3 bases, and 4 bases had no gene match. Germline V gene data show CDR1 as LGHDT and CDR2 as YNNKEL (reference sequence). The CDR3 bases are TGTGCCAGCAGCCAGTTTAGCGGGGGGACCTACGAGCAGTACTTC. Residues: CASSQFSGGTYEQYF.

This clonotype has only a few counts. V and J are TRBV3-1 and TRBJ1-2; possible D gene TRBD1, 6 bases. Germline V gene data show CDR1 as LGHDT and CDR2 as YNNKEL (reference sequence). The CDR3 runs 15 residues. The V end was cut by 6 bases, the J end by 4 bases, with 18 bases between. The CDR3 DNA is TGTGCCAGCAGACCCAATCGGGGGGCCCGCTATGGCTACACCTTC. Protein product: CASRPNRGARYGYTF.